This T cell receptor (beta chain) originates from a study of CD8 T cells in ankylosing spondylitis. General observations from the study: What appeared characteristic of ankylosing spondylitis blood was a TCR beta motif of seven to nine highly homologous variants. Earlier authors reported some of these motif variants in reactive arthritis synovial fluid and blood.

This clonotype was detected ten times or more. Antigen: not known. TCRdb fed the 5' RACE reads into MiXCR, producing one record per CDR3 protein. The sample consists of roughly 470,000 distinct CDR3 sequences, 25% to 30% of them appearing once. Trimming removed 6 bases from V and 2 bases from J, with 12 bases in between. Looked up from germline, CDR1 is SGHRS and CDR2 is YFSETQ. This CDR3 region has 14 residues. This sequence originates from a male donor with ankylosing spondylitis. Sequencing was carried out using blood, either unsorted or a sorted T cell fraction (not recorded which). The V and J genes are TRBV5-1 and TRBJ2-1; D uncertain. The CDR3 loop reads CASTNQQAYNEQFF. CDR3 nucleotides: TGCGCCAGCACTAACCAGCAGGCCTACAATGAGCAGTTCTTC.